The 7 T cell receptor beta chains below were found in one sample sequenced in a study of blood T cell repertoires in COVID-19. Sequencing used immunoSEQ multiplex PCR; TCRdb keeps in-frame clones, though not all of them. This table has tens of thousands of clones, less than 85% appearing once. The specimen sequenced was peripheral blood. The receptors come from a man aged 45-65 years with COVID-19, enrolled during active disease.

This clone was detected only a few times. The gene calls are TRBV7-9 and TRBJ2-3, with a possible D match to TRBD1 (6 bases). Germline CDR1 and CDR2: SEHNR and FQNEAQ (reference sequence). The ends were cut back, 4 bases at V and 5 bases at J, with 16 bases in the middle. This CDR3 region has 15 residues. The CDR3 sequence: CASSSRQAQVDTQYF. CDR3 coding DNA: TGTGCCAGCAGCTCAAGACAGGCTCAGGTAGATACGCAGTATTTT.

This chain connects TRBV5-1 to TRBJ1-5; TRBD1 aligns across 8 bases. The CDR3 is 15 residues long. From germline, CDR1 is SGHRS and CDR2 YFSETQ. Trimming took 0 bases from V and 6 from J; bases not matched to a gene: 5. As DNA, the CDR3 is TGCGCCAGCAGCTTGGAGGGCACAGGGGGTCAGCCCCAGCATTTT. Its translation is CASSLEGTGGQPQHF.

The chain is built from TRBV19 and TRBJ2-6; D may be TRBD1 (5 bases). V shed 3 bases and J shed 0 bases, with 12 bases lying between them. CDR3 length equals 17 residues. CDR1 and CDR2 (germline): LNHDA, SQIVND (reference sequence). The CDR3 loop reads CASSILVGHSGANVLTF. Here the CDR3 DNA reads TGTGCCAGTAGTATCCTCGTCGGACACTCTGGGGCCAACGTCCTGACTTTC. Together with reference TRBV19 and TRBJ2-6, the CDR3 gives the full variable domain: DGGITQSPKYLFRKEGQNVTLSCEQNLNHDAMYWYRQDPGQGLRLIYYSQIVNDFQKGDIAEGYSVSREKKESFPLTVTSAQKNPTAFYLCASSILVGHSGANVLTFGAGSRLTVL.

The rearrangement links TRBV29-1 to TRBJ2-5; 7 bases map to TRBD1. Losses at the gene ends were 6 bases for V and 2 bases for J; bases not matched to a gene: 3. The CDR3 runs 12 residues. CDR1 and CDR2 (germline): SQVTM, ANQGSEA. DNA for the CDR3: TGCAGCGTGGGACAGATACAAGAGACCCAGTACTTC. Its translation is CSVGQIQETQYF.

This rearrangement joins TRBV27 to TRBJ1-6; 9 nucleotides agree with TRBD1. The trim removed 6 bases at V and 2 bases at J, leaving 5 bases unmatched. Germline-derived CDR1 and CDR2 are MNHEY and SMNVEV (reference sequence). The CDR3 extends over 16 amino acids. In DNA form, the CDR3 reads TGTGCCAGCAGCTACAGGGGGCAGGCCTATAATTCACCCCTCCACTTT. The encoded protein is CASSYRGQAYNSPLHF.

The chain links TRBV5-4 to TRBJ2-5, with 10 bases identical to TRBD2. Germline V CDR1 and CDR2: SGHNT, YYREEE (reference sequence). CDR3 size: 15 residues. The V segment lost 4 bases and the J segment 5 bases; nucleotides outside the gene matches: 8. Here the CDR3 reads CASSGERAGGETQYF. As DNA, the CDR3 is TGTGCCAGCAGCGGCGAGAGAGCGGGGGGGGAGACCCAGTACTTC.

V gene TRBV14 combines with J gene TRBJ2-1; 8 bases fit TRBD2. The V gene's germline CDR1 is SGHDN and CDR2 FVKESK. CDR3 size: 16 residues. With 2 bases clipped from V and 7 bases from J, the junction kept 10 bases outside the gene matches. CDR3 amino acids: CASSQLAGGAWNEQFF. The CDR3 region has the DNA TGTGCCAGCAGCCAATTAGCCGGGGGGGCTTGGAATGAGCAGTTCTTC.